Below are 5 T cell receptor beta chains sequenced from a single sample in a study of cytomegalovirus exposure and HLA in healthy donors. Clones were read by immunoSEQ multiplex PCR, and TCRdb kept only the in-frame ones, dropping some. This table holds nearly 110,000 clones, approximately 90% found once. What was sequenced was PBMCs. The source of these receptors is a woman between 18 and 29 years old in good health and CMV-seropositive.

The J gene is TRBJ1-2, the V gene TRBV28; D call uncertain. Germline CDR1 MDHEN, CDR2 SYDVKM. The CDR3 runs 16 residues. Trimming removed 3 bases at V and 4 bases at J, with 18 bases between. CDR3 in amino acids: CASSLRTGGGGYGYTF. The CDR3 nucleotides read TGTGCCAGCAGTTTGAGGACGGGAGGTGGTGGCTATGGCTACACCTTC.

This chain uses TRBV7-2 with TRBJ1-2; possibly TRBD1 for D (5 bases). CDR1 and CDR2 (germline): SGHTA, FQGNSA. The CDR3 consists of 15 residues. The V end was cut by 5 bases, the J end by 7 bases, with 20 bases between. The CDR3: CASSRGGRYLGGYTF. CDR3 DNA sequence: TGTGCCAGCAGCCGGGGGGGACGCTACCTGGGTGGCTACACCTTC.

The sample holds a few counts of this clone. The rearrangement uses TRBV6-5 and TRBJ1-2; D gene unclear. Germline loops: CDR1 MNHEY, CDR2 SVGAGI. The CDR3 is 15 residues long. V was cut by 0 bases and J by 4 bases, with 12 bases left in between. The CDR3: CASSYSGSGSYGYTF. The CDR3 DNA sequence: TGTGCCAGCAGTTACTCGGGAAGCGGTAGCTATGGCTACACCTTC.

J is TRBJ2-7 and V is TRBV5-6; 9 bases fit TRBD1. Looked up from germline, CDR1 is SGHDT and CDR2 is YYEEEE. V lost 4 bases, J lost 2 bases, and 4 bases stayed unmatched. The CDR3 length is 14 residues. The CDR3 bases are TGTGCCAGCAGCCGACAGGGGGTTACCTACGAGCAGTACTTC. It encodes CASSRQGVTYEQYF.

This chain joins TRBV15 and TRBJ1-6; 7 nucleotides match TRBD1. CDR1 is LNHNV, CDR2 YYDKDF, per germline (reference sequence). This CDR3 region has 15 residues. The V and J ends lost 4 bases and 7 bases, in that order; junction bases with no gene match: 7. CDR3 DNA: TGTGCCACCAGCAAATCGACAGGGCGCAATTCACCCCTCCACTTT. Its protein is CATSKSTGRNSPLHF.